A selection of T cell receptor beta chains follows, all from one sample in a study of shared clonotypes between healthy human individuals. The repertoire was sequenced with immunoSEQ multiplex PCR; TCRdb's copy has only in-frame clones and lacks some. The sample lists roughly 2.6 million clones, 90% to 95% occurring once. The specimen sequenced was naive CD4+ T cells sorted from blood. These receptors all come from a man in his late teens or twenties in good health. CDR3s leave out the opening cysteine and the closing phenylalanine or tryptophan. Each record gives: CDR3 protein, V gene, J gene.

ASSPDQGQPQH	TRBV18	TRBJ1-5
ASGGRISYNEQF	TRBV10-3	TRBJ2-1
ASSLLFTDTQY	TRBV11-3	TRBJ2-3
ASSTGQNRVYEQY	TRBV5-4	TRBJ2-7
ASSQPTRGRDEQF	TRBV4-1	TRBJ2-1
ASSSGTANTEAF	TRBV7-9	TRBJ1-1
ASSLPGCNQPQH	TRBV7-3	TRBJ1-5
ASSQAKWNTEAF	TRBV4-1	TRBJ1-1
ASSSKGDTQY	TRBV9	TRBJ2-3
ASSPGGETQY	TRBV18	TRBJ2-5
ASNEAGGSSYEQY	TRBV7-9	TRBJ2-7